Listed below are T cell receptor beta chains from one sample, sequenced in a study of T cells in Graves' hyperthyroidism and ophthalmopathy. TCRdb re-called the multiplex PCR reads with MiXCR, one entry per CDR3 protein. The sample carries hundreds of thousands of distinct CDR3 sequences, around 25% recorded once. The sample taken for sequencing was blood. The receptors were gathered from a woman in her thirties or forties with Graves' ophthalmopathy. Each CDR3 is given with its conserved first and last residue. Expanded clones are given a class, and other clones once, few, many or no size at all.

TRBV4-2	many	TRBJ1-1	CASSQDLAEAFF
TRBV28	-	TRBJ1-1	CASSSRQGTGTEAFF
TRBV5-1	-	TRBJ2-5	CASSLGWPETQYF
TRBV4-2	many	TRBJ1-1	CASSQVSYRGSMNTEAFF
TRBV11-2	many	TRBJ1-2	CASSLDLFGGINYGYTF
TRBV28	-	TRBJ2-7	CASSSPLRTGYEQYF
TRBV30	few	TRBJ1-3	CAWSDSGNTIYF
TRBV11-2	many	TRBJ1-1	CASSPRLIGGQVMNTEAFF
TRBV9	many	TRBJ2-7	CASSVGLADTYEQYF
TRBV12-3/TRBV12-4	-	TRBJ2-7	CASSSTAGVSYEQYF
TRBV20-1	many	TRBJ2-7	CSTHQPAVYEQYF
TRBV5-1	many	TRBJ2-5	CASRLEMLETQYF
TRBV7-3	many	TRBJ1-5	CASSSTSGTGGDQPQHF
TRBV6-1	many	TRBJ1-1	CAIKQVGTEAFF
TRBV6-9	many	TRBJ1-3	CASGGGRRGSGNTIYF
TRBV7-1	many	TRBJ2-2	CASSSPGTSGSAKGTGELFF
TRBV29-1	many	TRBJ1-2	CSVPRAGDLGYTF
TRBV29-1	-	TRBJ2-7	CSITSGGDEQYF
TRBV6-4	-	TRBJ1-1	CASSKQGGTEAFF
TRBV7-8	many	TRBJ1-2	CASSFGDYGYTF
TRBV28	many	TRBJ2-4	CASSLATPRRDIQYF
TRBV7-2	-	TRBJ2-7	CASSLGDVAYEQYF
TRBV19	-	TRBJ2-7	CASSIGLAGAEQYF
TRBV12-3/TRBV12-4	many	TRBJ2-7	CASSWDYEQYF
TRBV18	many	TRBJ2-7	CASSPEQAYEQYF
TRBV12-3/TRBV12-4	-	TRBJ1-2	CASSADRRGYGYTF
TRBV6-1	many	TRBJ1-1	CASSDRALNTEAFF
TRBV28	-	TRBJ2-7	CASSGLGVEQYF
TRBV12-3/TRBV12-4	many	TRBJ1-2	CASSSSTEKVGYTF
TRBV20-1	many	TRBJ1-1	CSASGYGYTEAFF
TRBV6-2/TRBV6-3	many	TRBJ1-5	CASSRWPRDRGQPQHF
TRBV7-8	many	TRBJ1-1	CASSLAGGGVPEAFF
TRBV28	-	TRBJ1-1	CASSVGQRNTEAFF
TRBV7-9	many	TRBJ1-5	CASSVDSDGNQPQHF
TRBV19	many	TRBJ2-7	CASSIRGNDEQYF
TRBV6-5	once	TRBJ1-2	CASSSGQAHYGYTF
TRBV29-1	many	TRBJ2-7	CSVEDTAGGTYEQYF
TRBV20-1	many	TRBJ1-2	CSARVPGQWDYGYTF
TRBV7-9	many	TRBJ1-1	CASSLGSGRNTEAFF
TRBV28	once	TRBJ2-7	CASSPTGVGEQYF
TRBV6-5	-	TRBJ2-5	CASSYESGTQYF
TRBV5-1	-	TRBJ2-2	CASSLRQGFGGELFF
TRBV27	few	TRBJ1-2	CASSLRQGVYGYTF
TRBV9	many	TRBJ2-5	CASTQGAGQETQYF
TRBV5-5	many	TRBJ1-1	CASSTDPRRNTEAFF
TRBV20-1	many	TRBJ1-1	CSAVPTGTNTEAFF
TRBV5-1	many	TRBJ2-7	CASRFGGSYEQYF
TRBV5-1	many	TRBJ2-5	CASRPAVPQETQYF
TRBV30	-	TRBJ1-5	CAWSVEQNQPQHF
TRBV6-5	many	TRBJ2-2	CASSYGTEANTGELFF
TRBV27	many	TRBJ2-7	CASSLSGTSLYEQYF
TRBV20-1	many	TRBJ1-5	CSALRGNQPQHF
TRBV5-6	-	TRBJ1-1	CASSQDSIEAFF
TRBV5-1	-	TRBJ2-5	CASSLGLGETQYF
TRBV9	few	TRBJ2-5	CASSIAGGLETQYF
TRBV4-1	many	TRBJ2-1	CASSQEPRQSSYNEQFF
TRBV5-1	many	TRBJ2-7	CASSLKTGTGGSEQYF